This TCR beta chain was found in a study of spatial heterogeneity in lung cancer. Study information: Detection consistently captured more beta-chain sequences than alpha-chain sequences.

This clonotype was counted at least ten times. Documented time point: sample taken at primary tumor resection. The cohort: some 70 early-stage, untreated non-small cell lung cancer patients. Whole RNA was taken from tumor, nontumor lung or frozen PBMC; it was then sequenced unsorted. This CDR3 has 16 residues. The ends lost 2 bases at V and 0 bases at J; junction bases unmatched: 6. CDR1 is SGHTA, CDR2 FQGNSA, per germline. A unique molecular identifier was carried by every single TCR cDNA molecule. MiXCR was run by TCRdb on the 5' RACE reads, yielding one entry per CDR3 protein. The sample records tens of thousands of distinct CDR3 sequences, approximately 3.1% being singletons.

The sequence was collected from a male donor with early-stage non-small cell lung cancer. Specimen: normal lung tissue next to the tumor, collected at surgery. V gene TRBV7-2 combines with J gene TRBJ2-5, with 7 positions matching TRBD1. In DNA form, the CDR3 reads TGTGCCAGCAGCTTACAGACAGGGATTTACCAAGAGACCCAGTACTTC. This gives the protein CASSLQTGIYQETQYF.